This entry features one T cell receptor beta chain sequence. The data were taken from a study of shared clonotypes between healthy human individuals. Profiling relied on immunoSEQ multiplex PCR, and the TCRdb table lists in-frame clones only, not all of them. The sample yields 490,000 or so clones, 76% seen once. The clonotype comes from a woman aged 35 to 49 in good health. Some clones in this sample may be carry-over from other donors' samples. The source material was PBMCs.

CDR3 bases: TGTGCCAGTAGTATGGACGTTCCCGGGGAGCTGTTTTTT. Translated, it gives CASSMDVPGELFF. V gene TRBV19 combines with J gene TRBJ2-2; the D is unclear. V was cut by 3 bases and J by 6 bases, with 8 bases left in between. This CDR3 has 13 amino acids. CDR1 is LNHDA, CDR2 SQIVND, per germline (reference sequence).